Sequencing of this T cell receptor beta chain was carried out in a study of shared clonotypes between healthy human individuals (dated by TCRdb to the early 2020s). With regard to the full study: A few men and a couple of women, aged 18 to 49 years, made up the cohort. For each donor, three plates each were used for CD4 naive and CD4 memory, two plates were used for CD8 naive, and one plate was used for CD8 memory. The study deeply sequenced blood TCR repertoires of five healthy adults to estimate repertoire size and the extent of clonotype sharing between individuals. To increase sequencing depth and limit assay-specific biases, different laboratories used diverse techniques to prepare libraries and sequence TCR repertoires. Per donor, leukapheresis produced somewhere between about 0.8 and 9 billion PBMCs.

Study-wide findings and limitations: Higher generation probabilities were observed for clonotypes shared by all four sorted-subset donors than for non-shared clonotypes. Pairwise subsampling indicated that sequencing depth was expected to affect the degree of clonotype sharing among donors. The small number of donors limited the genetic and exposure-history diversity represented. Sampling was restricted to blood, and TCR repertoires in tissues likely differ from the TCR repertoires found in blood. About 5% of naive CD4, around 4% of naive CD8, roughly 2.5% of memory CD4, and more than 0.35% of memory CD8 clonotypes were shared across a few donors. Estimated clonotype richness was generally larger for naive than for memory subsets. Incomplete sequencing was indicated by rarefaction of sorted-subset datasets, despite the large sequencing depth.

Regarding this clone: Its antigen is currently not known. No much larger clonotype is one base removed from it; base qualities were not supplied.

The CDR3 runs 18 amino acids, cysteine and phenylalanine included. The retained sequence is limited to the CDR3, 54 bases, with the frame set at the first base. Trimming costs V 0 bases and J 5 bases, and their ends lie 23 bases apart. The germline V gene provides CDR1 LGHNA and CDR2 YSLEER. CD8 naive samples were obtained by positive selection for CCR7 among CD45RO-negative cells, yielding a CD45RA+CCR7+ population from which TemRA cells were excluded. Healthy HIV-negative adults with no recently reported acute infections or vaccinations were included as donors. Only Caucasian adults living in Nashville, Tennessee, USA were represented among the donors. Blood was obtained by leukapheresis, after which PBMCs were separated by Ficoll-Histopaque density gradient centrifugation and cryopreserved in liquid nitrogen vapor phase. Analytical flow cytometry was used to check the purity and quantity of each magnetically sorted T cell population. Each sorted fraction had its genomic DNA isolated and then quantified by UV absorbance on a Nanodrop 2000c.

Using the deep immunoSEQ assay, TCR CDR3 regions were amplified from genomic DNA by multiplex PCR. Genomic DNA extracted from each cell subset was distributed evenly over all wells of several immunoSEQ 96-well plates, and each plate served as one replicate. For sorted subsets, each replicate PCR was loaded with approximately 190 ng genomic DNA, equivalent to 30,000 or so T cell genomes. Purified libraries were quantified with a Qubit 3.0 fluorometer, sized on a Bioanalyzer 2100, and re-quantified with the KAPA Library Quantification kit. Every immunoSEQ 96-well plate was sequenced on a dedicated single-read 150-cycle Illumina NextSeq 550 flow cell. The authors' pipeline ran thus. Because only junctional sequences without quality scores were contained in the immunoSEQ output, filtering matching that applied to full-length reads could not be performed. Sequences were annotated with PyIR, a Python wrapper for IgBLAST v1.9, and V/J genes and CDR3 were assigned using IMGT germline references. Any read was removed if the V/J assignment was weak (E-value above 1e-6), the CDR3 was missing, or the read contained stop codons, out-of-frame junctions, or ambiguous translated residues. V3J clonotypes were defined as sequences sharing an identical inferred V gene, J gene, and CDR3 amino acid sequence. The percentage overlap between two repertoires was calculated by dividing the number of shared unique clonotypes by the size of the smaller repertoire. Repertoire richness was assessed with RTK rarefaction, the Chao1 estimator, and Recon v2.1 estimates of unobserved clonotypes. OLGA was used to compute generation probabilities for all TCRbeta clonotypes that the gDNA method yielded from four donors. TCRdb mirrors the immuneACCESS table, restricted to in-frame sequences. Some clones are absent from its copies; in checked studies, under half trace to an unresolved V gene, and the reason for the others is unknown. V and J calls and clone size come straight from that table; D and trimming were deduced from the DNA. This sample comprises approximately 810,000 clones, roughly 92% of them detected only once. Of the sample, less than 25% is held by the ten largest clones.

The source of this sequence is a man aged 25-45 years in good health. The rearranged chain carries TRBV4-3 and TRBJ2-7, with a tentative D gene TRBD1 over 6 matching bases. Sequenced input: naive CD8+ T cells sorted from blood. This specimen's cell subset or site label, interpreted: CD45RA+CCR7+. The DNA reads as follows: TGCGCCAGCAGCCAAGATCGGGTACAGGGCCCTTACCAAGACGAGCAGTACTTC. It is translated as CASSQDRVQGPYQDEQYF.